This entry features one T cell receptor beta chain sequence. Germline and junction disagree at one end, which may indicate a read error. These data are taken from a study of CD8+CD57+ T cells in acquired aplastic anemia. At the level of the study: When averaged, DNA from sorted CD4+ and CD8+ cells came to 3.2 ug.

Investigators profiled TCR beta VDJ and CDR3 from genomic DNA template. Using its own MiXCR run on the reads, TCRdb lists one record per CDR3 protein. Among under 250,000 distinct CDR3 sequences listed, 47% were seen once. Selection for sequencing was limited to patients who had shown CD8+CD57+ cell expansion by flow cytometry. Germline V lookup: CDR1 DFQATT, CDR2 SNEGSKA (reference sequence). This CDR3 contains 10 residues. The TCR was taken from a human donor with aplastic anemia. The rearrangement links TRBV20-1 to TRBJ2-7; the D is unclear. The sequenced material came from sorted CD4+, CD8+, or CD8+CD57+ T cells (not recorded which) from PBMCs. The CDR3 region is CSARSYERYF. In DNA form, the CDR3 reads TGCAGTGCTAGATCCTACGAGCGGTACTTC.